One sample yielded the 18 T cell receptor beta chains listed below, sequenced in a study of CD8+ T cells in alopecia areata. RNA extraction was followed by reverse transcription into cDNA, which acted as the sequencing template. Only in-frame clones appear in the TCRdb table, and some are missing; sequencing was by immunoSEQ multiplex PCR. This sample has about 200,000 clones; 58% occur once, and the top ten carry 5.5%. Indicated treatment: oral pan-JAK inhibitor, 5-10 mg twice daily. Specimen: CD4+ T cells sorted from blood, collected at week 24, from a patient treated with tofacitinib. The receptors derive from a human donor with alopecia areata.

V is TRBV15 and J is TRBJ2-5; D might be TRBD1 or TRBD2, each matching 5 bases. The CDR3 is 13 residues long. Per the germline V gene, CDR1 is LNHNV and CDR2 is YYDKDF (reference sequence). V lost 3 bases and J 5 bases, leaving 10 bases between the germline ends. This chain's CDR3 is CATSRGVWETQYF. CDR3 DNA: TGTGCCACCAGCAGGGGGGTATGGGAGACCCAGTACTTC. Together with reference TRBV15 and TRBJ2-5, the CDR3 gives the full variable domain: DAMVIQNPRYQVTQFGKPVTLSCSQTLNHNVMYWYQQKSSQAPKLLFHYYDKDFNNEADTPDNFQSRRPNTSFCFLDIRSPGLGDTAMYLCATSRGVWETQYFGPGTRLLVL.

The chain uses TRBV5-1 and TRBJ2-1; possible D gene TRBD2, 6 bases. This CDR3 has 13 residues. The germline CDR1 and CDR2 sequences are SGHRS and YFSETQ. Deletions cut 5 bases from V and 5 bases from J, with 11 bases between. CDR3 DNA: TGCGCCAGCAGGCTCGGGGAGGACAATGAGCAGTTCTTC. Its translation is CASRLGEDNEQFF. Filled out from reference TRBV5-1 and TRBJ2-1, the complete variable domain reads KAGVTQTPRYLIKTRGQQVTLSCSPISGHRSVSWYQQTPGQGLQFLFEYFSETQRNKGNFPGRFSGRQFSNSRSEMNVSTLELGDSALYLCASRLGEDNEQFFGPGTRLTVL.

V is TRBV9 and J is TRBJ2-7; TRBD1 matches 7 bases. The CDR3 is 13 amino acids. Germline V gives CDR1 SGDLS, CDR2 YYNGEE. V was pared by 4 bases and J by 3 bases, with 4 bases of the junction left unmatched. The CDR3 region has the DNA TGTGCCAGCAGCCCCGGGACAGTCTACGAGCAGTACTTC. Residues: CASSPGTVYEQYF.

The rearrangement joins TRBV4-1 to TRBJ2-3; no firm D call. V lost 3 bases and J lost 4, with 17 bases in between. The CDR3 consists of 16 residues. CDR1 and CDR2 from the germline V gene are MGHRA and YSYEKL. The CDR3 bases are TGCGCCAGCAGCCAGTTACCCCCCCCCGCCGCAGATACGCAGTATTTT. It yields the protein CASSQLPPPAADTQYF.

With regard to this clone: The sample carries other DNA sequences with the same CDR3. This chain connects TRBV30 to TRBJ1-5; 8 positions agree with TRBD1. Trimming at V came to 1 base and at J to 7 bases, leaving 3 bases not matched to a gene. The CDR3 spans 13 residues. The germline gives CDR1 GTSNPN, CDR2 SVGIG (reference sequence). The CDR3 coding sequence is TGTGCCTGGAGTGGGACAGGGTTCCAGCCCCAGCATTTT. It is translated as CAWSGTGFQPQHF.

The J gene is TRBJ1-1, the V gene TRBV11-1; TRBD1 aligns across 9 bases. The CDR3 sequence is 14 residues long. Germline V gene data show CDR1 as SGHAT and CDR2 as FQDESV (reference sequence). The junction had 1 base not matched to a gene; V was cut back by 4 bases and J by 1 base. DNA of the CDR3: TGTGCCAGCAGCTGGGACAGGGAGAACACTGAAGCTTTCTTT. Amino acids: CASSWDRENTEAFF.

V is TRBV28 and J is TRBJ2-7, with 10 bases that match TRBD1. This CDR3 is built from 15 residues. Per the germline V gene, CDR1 is MDHEN and CDR2 is SYDVKM. J gave up 6 bases and V 2 bases, and 7 bases lay outside the gene matches. CDR3 protein: CASSLPGTGVSEQYF. The CDR3 coding sequence is TGTGCCAGCAGTTTACCCGGGACAGGGGTCTCCGAGCAGTACTTC.

The chain recombines TRBV4-1 with TRBJ2-7; D is undetermined. CDR3 length: 16 residues. V was shortened by 2 bases and J by 0 bases, with 14 bases between the two germline ends. Germline V gives CDR1 MGHRA, CDR2 YSYEKL. CDR3 nucleotide sequence: TGCGCCAGCAGCCAACCCCGTGGCGTTAGCTCCTACGAGCAGTACTTC. As protein: CASSQPRGVSSYEQYF.

The chain couples TRBV5-1 to TRBJ2-7; D not resolved. The CDR3 has 14 residues. V dropped 0 bases and J dropped 1 base, with 8 bases sitting between them. Germline assignment: CDR1 SGHRS and CDR2 YFSETQ. DNA of the CDR3: TGCGCCAGCAGCTTGGTTCAGCAATCCTACGAGCAGTACTTC. Its translation is CASSLVQQSYEQYF.

This clone was counted a few times. This rearrangement joins TRBV10-3 to TRBJ2-1; TRBD1 matches at 7 bases. Germline loops: CDR1 ENHRY, CDR2 SYGVKD. With V trimmed by 2 bases and J by 3 bases, 7 bases remained unmatched. The CDR3 loop spans 16 amino acids. CDR3 protein: CAISEGDRGFYNEQFF. As DNA, the CDR3 is TGTGCCATCAGTGAGGGGGACAGAGGTTTCTACAATGAGCAGTTCTTC.

This clone has just a few counts. This chain links TRBV25-1 with TRBJ1-4, with TRBD1 matching over 7 bases. This CDR3 comprises 15 residues. The trim removed 6 bases at V and 5 bases at J, leaving 9 bases unmatched. Germline V lookup: CDR1 MGHDK, CDR2 SYGVNS. The CDR3 is CASRSGDSLNEKLFF. The CDR3 bases are TGTGCCAGCAGATCCGGGGACAGCTTGAATGAAAAACTGTTTTTT.

Comment on this clone: Other DNA sequences in the same sample also yield this CDR3. The V and J genes are TRBV5-6 and TRBJ2-5, with D possibly called TRBD1 or TRBD2 (5 bases each). The CDR3 sequence is 13 residues long. Trimming cost V 1 base and J 4 bases, with 8 bases left between them. Germline V gene data show CDR1 as SGHDT and CDR2 as YYEEEE. The CDR3 here is CASSLTGRETQYF. CDR3 DNA sequence: TGTGCCAGCAGCTTGACGGGGCGAGAGACCCAGTACTTC.

This sequence joins TRBV6-5 and TRBJ2-4; 8 positions agree with TRBD1. The CDR3 contains 13 residues. V dropped 6 bases and J dropped 11; count of bases not matched to a gene: 9. Germline V gives CDR1 MNHEY, CDR2 SVGAGI. The CDR3: CASRTQGARLQYF. The CDR3 coding sequence is TGTGCCAGCAGAACCCAGGGGGCGAGGCTTCAGTACTTC.

This clone occurred a few times. The chain recombines TRBV10-3 with TRBJ1-1; unclear D gene. V lost 1 base and J lost 1, with 4 bases in between. The CDR3 has 13 amino acids. Germline loops: CDR1 ENHRY, CDR2 SYGVKD. CDR3 nucleotide sequence: TGTGCCATCAGTGAGTGGGGGAACACTGAAGCTTTCTTT. As protein: CAISEWGNTEAFF.

CDR3 residues: CASSTHLNGDVWYEQYF. Written as DNA, the CDR3 is TGTGCCAGCAGTACCCATCTGAATGGGGACGTGTGGTACGAGCAGTACTTC. The chain carries TRBV7-9 and TRBJ2-7; D tentatively fits TRBD1 or TRBD2 (5 bases each). Trimming took 6 bases from V and 4 from J, leaving 25 bases between them. The CDR3 is 17 residues long. Germline CDR1 and CDR2: SEHNR and FQNEAQ (reference sequence).

J is TRBJ2-5 and V is TRBV5-1; D unresolved. CDR1 is SGHRS and CDR2 is YFSETQ in the germline V gene. V was shortened by 0 bases and J by 2 bases, with 11 bases between the two germline ends. The CDR3 sequence is 15 residues long. The CDR3 DNA follows: TGCGCCAGCAGCTTGGCCGCGATAGGACAAGAGACCCAGTACTTC. This gives the protein CASSLAAIGQETQYF.

J is TRBJ1-4 and V is TRBV30; 10 bases match TRBD1. V lost 3 bases, J lost 3 bases, and 10 bases stayed unmatched. There are 17 residues in the CDR3. CDR1 is GTSNPN and CDR2 is SVGIG in the germline V gene (reference sequence). CDR3 sequence: CAWSSTGGFRANEKLFF. In DNA, the CDR3 is TGTGCCTGGAGCTCGACAGGGGGCTTTCGAGCTAATGAAAAACTGTTTTTT.

This chain uses TRBV29-1 with TRBJ2-5; D unclear. The CDR3 extends over 13 amino acids. CDR1 SQVTM and CDR2 ANQGSEA come from the germline V gene. Deletions cut 3 bases from V and 0 bases from J, with 8 bases between. The CDR3 here is CSVEEPYQETQYF. Here the CDR3 DNA reads TGCAGCGTTGAGGAACCGTACCAAGAGACCCAGTACTTC. The whole variable domain, remainder taken from reference TRBV29-1 and TRBJ2-5, is SAVISQKPSRDICQRGTSLTIQCQVDSQVTMMFWYRQQPGQSLTLIATANQGSEATYESGFVIDKFPISRPNLTFSTLTVSNMSPEDSSIYLCSVEEPYQETQYFGPGTRLLVL.